This entry lists 9 T cell receptor beta chains sequenced from one sample in a study of circulating and synovial CD4+ cells in juvenile arthritis. Using immunoSEQ multiplex PCR, the repertoire was profiled, and TCRdb retains in-frame clones only, with some absent. The repertoire consists of 32,000 or so clones, with about 95% occurring once and the leading ten covering 0.16%. Sequenced input: CD4+ T cells from blood. Source of these receptors: a human donor with juvenile idiopathic arthritis.

The chain joins TRBV19 to TRBJ1-4; D is uncertain. The CDR3 runs to 12 residues. V lost 4 bases, J lost 4 bases, and 4 bases lay in between. Germline V gene sequence: CDR1 LNHDA, CDR2 SQIVND (reference sequence). The CDR3 DNA reads as TGTGCCAGTAGTACTTTTAATGAAAAACTGTTTTTT. Protein: CASSTFNEKLFF.

The J gene is TRBJ2-1, the V gene TRBV28; D might be TRBD2 (6 bases). Germline-derived CDR1 and CDR2 are MDHEN and SYDVKM. The CDR3 has 18 amino acids. Trimming took off 3 bases at V and 2 bases at J, with 20 bases between the two ends. The CDR3 DNA is TGTGCCAGCAGTTTTCCTTTGGTCCTAACGGGAGCCTACAATGAGCAGTTCTTC. Its translation: CASSFPLVLTGAYNEQFF.

The chain recombines TRBV4-2 with TRBJ1-2; 10 nucleotides agree with TRBD1. This CDR3 has 14 amino acids. CDR1 and CDR2 from the germline V gene are LGHNA and YNFKEQ. V lost 7 bases, J lost 9 bases, and 11 bases stayed unmatched. CDR3 protein: CASNALGTGVRYTF. The CDR3, as DNA: TGTGCCAGCAACGCCCTCGGGACAGGGGTACGCTACACCTTC.

V gene TRBV11-2 combines with J gene TRBJ1-3; 9 bases map to TRBD1. CDR1 and CDR2 (germline): SGHAT, FQNNGV. V lost 5 bases, J lost 0 bases, and 11 bases stayed unmatched. This CDR3 contains 18 residues. The CDR3 DNA sequence: TGTGCCAGCAGCCAGTTGGGGACAGGGATCTACTCTGGAAACACCATATATTTT. Translation gives CASSQLGTGIYSGNTIYF. The entire variable domain, with the rest obtained from reference TRBV11-2 and TRBJ1-3, is as follows: EAGVAQSPRYKIIEKRQSVAFWCNPISGHATLYWYQQILGQGPKLLIQFQNNGVVDDSQLPKDRFSAERLKGVDSTLKIQPAKLEDSAVYLCASSQLGTGIYSGNTIYFGEGSWLTVV.

This chain links TRBV4-3 with TRBJ1-4; 8 nucleotides agree with TRBD1. The germline gives CDR1 LGHNA, CDR2 YSLEER. V lost 5 bases to trimming and J lost 8 bases; unmatched junction nucleotides: 13. The CDR3 extends over 16 amino acids. The CDR3 sequence: CASSLYPGTGEEKLFF. In DNA form, the CDR3 reads TGCGCCAGCAGCTTATATCCCGGGACAGGTGAAGAAAAACTGTTTTTT.

This clone was detected once. The chain carries TRBV7-2 and TRBJ2-5; TRBD1 matches at 10 bases. The CDR3 runs to 15 residues. V dropped 5 bases and J dropped 4; count of bases not matched to a gene: 7. Germline values: CDR1 SGHTA, CDR2 FQGNSA. The CDR3 sequence: CASSRRDRGRETQYF. CDR3 in DNA: TGTGCCAGCAGCCGCCGGGACAGGGGCAGAGAGACCCAGTACTTC.

The chain couples TRBV5-1 to TRBJ2-3; 7 nucleotides match TRBD1. The CDR3 runs 13 residues. With V trimmed by 2 bases and J by 4 bases, 1 base remained unmatched. Germline V gene sequence: CDR1 SGHRS, CDR2 YFSETQ. CDR3 coding DNA: TGCGCCAGCAGCTTAAGGGGGCCAGATACGCAGTATTTT. Translation gives CASSLRGPDTQYF.

This rearrangement joins TRBV10-2 to TRBJ1-1; TRBD1 aligns across 10 bases. The germline V gene encodes CDR1 WSHSY and CDR2 SAAADI. After removal of 10 bases from V and 4 bases from J, the junction contained 21 bases not matched to a gene. This CDR3 region has 18 residues. CDR3 nucleotides: TGCGCCACCTCCTTTTTATACGGGACAGGGGCGGTCGGCACTGAAGCTTTCTTT. Protein product: CATSFLYGTGAVGTEAFF.

V gene TRBV19 combines with J gene TRBJ2-7; the D is unclear. CDR3 length: 13 residues. Germline V gene sequence: CDR1 LNHDA, CDR2 SQIVND (reference sequence). The V gene lost 5 bases and the J gene lost 5 bases, with 13 bases spanning the gap. CDR3: CASSATRRHEQYF. The CDR3 DNA sequence: TGTGCCAGTAGTGCGACAAGGCGCCACGAGCAGTACTTC.